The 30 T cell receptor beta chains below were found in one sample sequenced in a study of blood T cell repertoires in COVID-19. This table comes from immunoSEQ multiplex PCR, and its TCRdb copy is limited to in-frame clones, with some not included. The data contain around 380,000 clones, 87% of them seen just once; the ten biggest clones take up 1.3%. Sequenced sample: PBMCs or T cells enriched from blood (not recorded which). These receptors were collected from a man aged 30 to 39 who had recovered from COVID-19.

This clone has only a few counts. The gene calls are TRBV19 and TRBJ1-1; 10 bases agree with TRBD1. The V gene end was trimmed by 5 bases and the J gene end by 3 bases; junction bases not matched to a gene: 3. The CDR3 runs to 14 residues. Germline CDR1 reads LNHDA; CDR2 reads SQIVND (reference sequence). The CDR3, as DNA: TGTGCCAGTAGTCGACAGGGGGCGTACACTGAAGCTTTCTTT. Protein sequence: CASSRQGAYTEAFF.

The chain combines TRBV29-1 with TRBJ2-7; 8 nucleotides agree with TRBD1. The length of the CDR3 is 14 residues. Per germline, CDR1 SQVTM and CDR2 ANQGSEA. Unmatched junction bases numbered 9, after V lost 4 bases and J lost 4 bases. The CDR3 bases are TGCAGCGTTGCAAGAGGACAGGGAATGTACGAGCAGTACTTC. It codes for CSVARGQGMYEQYF.

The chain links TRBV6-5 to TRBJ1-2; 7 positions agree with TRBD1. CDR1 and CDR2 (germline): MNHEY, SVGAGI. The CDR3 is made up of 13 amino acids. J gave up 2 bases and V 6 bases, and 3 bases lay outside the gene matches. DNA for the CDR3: TGTGCCAGCAGCCCGACAGGGAACTATGGCTACACCTTC. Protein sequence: CASSPTGNYGYTF.

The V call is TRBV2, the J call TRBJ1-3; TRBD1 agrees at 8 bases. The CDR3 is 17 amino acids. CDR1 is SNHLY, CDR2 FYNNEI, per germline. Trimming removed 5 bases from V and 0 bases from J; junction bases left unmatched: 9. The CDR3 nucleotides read TGTGCCAGCAGTTTACTGGCCGGGACAGGCTCTGGAAACACCATATATTTT. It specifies CASSLLAGTGSGNTIYF. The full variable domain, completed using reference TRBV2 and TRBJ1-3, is EPEVTQTPSHQVTQMGQEVILRCVPISNHLYFYWYRQILGQKVEFLVSFYNNEISEKSEIFDDQFSVERPDGSNFTLKIRSTKLEDSAMYFCASSLLAGTGSGNTIYFGEGSWLTVV.

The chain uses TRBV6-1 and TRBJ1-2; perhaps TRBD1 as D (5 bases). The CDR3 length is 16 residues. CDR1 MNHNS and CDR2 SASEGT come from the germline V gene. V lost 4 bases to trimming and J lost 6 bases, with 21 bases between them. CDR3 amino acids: CASSGGGAAPPDGYTF. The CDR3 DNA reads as TGTGCCAGCAGTGGGGGAGGGGCGGCGCCTCCTGATGGCTACACCTTC.

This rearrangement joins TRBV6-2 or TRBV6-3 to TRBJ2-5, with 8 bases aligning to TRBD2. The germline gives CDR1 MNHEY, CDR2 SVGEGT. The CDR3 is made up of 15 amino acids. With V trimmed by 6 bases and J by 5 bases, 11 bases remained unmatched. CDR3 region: CASSRGGPSGETQYF. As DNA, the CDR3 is TGTGCCAGCAGCCGGGGGGGCCCATCTGGGGAGACCCAGTACTTC.

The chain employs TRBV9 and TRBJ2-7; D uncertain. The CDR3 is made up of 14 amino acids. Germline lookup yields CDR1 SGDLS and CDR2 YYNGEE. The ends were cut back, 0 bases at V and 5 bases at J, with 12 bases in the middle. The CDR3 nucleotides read TGTGCCAGCAGCGTAGGGGCGAGCCTTAACGAGCAGTACTTC. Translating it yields CASSVGASLNEQYF.

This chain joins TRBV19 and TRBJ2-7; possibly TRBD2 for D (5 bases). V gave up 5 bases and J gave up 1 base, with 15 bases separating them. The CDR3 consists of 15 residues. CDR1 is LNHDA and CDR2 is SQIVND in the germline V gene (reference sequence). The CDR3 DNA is TGTGCCAGTAGTCGACACCTAGCCAAGTCCTACGAGCAGTACTTC. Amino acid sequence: CASSRHLAKSYEQYF.

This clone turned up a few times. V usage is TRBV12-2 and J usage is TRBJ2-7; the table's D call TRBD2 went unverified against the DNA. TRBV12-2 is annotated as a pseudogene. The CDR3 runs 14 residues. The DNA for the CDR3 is TGTGCAAGTCGCTTATATCAACGGAGCTACGAGCAGTACTTC. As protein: CASRLYQRSYEQYF.

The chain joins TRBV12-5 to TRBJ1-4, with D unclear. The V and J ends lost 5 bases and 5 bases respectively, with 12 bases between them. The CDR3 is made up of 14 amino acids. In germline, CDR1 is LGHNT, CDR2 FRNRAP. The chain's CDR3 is CASGPGRENEKLFF. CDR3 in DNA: TGTGCTAGTGGTCCAGGTAGGGAGAATGAAAAACTGTTTTTT.

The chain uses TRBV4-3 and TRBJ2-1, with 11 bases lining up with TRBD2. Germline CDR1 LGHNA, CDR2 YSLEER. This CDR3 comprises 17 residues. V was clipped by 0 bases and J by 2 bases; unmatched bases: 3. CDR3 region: CASSQDPTSGAYNEQFF. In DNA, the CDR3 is TGCGCCAGCAGCCAAGATCCGACTAGCGGGGCCTACAATGAGCAGTTCTTC.

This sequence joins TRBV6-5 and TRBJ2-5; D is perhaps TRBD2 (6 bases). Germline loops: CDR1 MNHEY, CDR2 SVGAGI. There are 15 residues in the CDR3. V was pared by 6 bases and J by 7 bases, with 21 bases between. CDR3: CASREGLWAARTQYF. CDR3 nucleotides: TGTGCCAGCAGAGAGGGACTCTGGGCTGCTAGGACCCAGTACTTC.

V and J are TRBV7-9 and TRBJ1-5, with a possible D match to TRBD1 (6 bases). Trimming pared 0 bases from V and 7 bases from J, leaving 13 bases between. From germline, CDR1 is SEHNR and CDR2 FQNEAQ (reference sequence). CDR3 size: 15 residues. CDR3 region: CASSLAGGRNQPQHF. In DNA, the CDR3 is TGTGCCAGCAGCTTAGCAGGGGGAAGAAACCAGCCCCAGCATTTT.

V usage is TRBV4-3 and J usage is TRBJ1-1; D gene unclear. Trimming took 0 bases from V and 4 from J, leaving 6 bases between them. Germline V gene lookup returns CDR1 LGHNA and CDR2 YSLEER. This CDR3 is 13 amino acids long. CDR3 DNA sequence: TGCGCCAGCAGCCAAGATCTTCGCACTGAAGCTTTCTTT. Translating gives CASSQDLRTEAFF.

The CDR3 DNA reads as TGTGCCAGCAGTTACAGGTCCGGGTCCGGAAACACCATATATTTT. Its translation is CASSYRSGSGNTIYF. The rearrangement joins TRBV6-5 to TRBJ1-3, with D uncertain. CDR3 length: 15 residues. The V end was cut by 2 bases, the J end by 4 bases, with 12 bases between. Germline V gene lookup returns CDR1 MNHEY and CDR2 SVGAGI.

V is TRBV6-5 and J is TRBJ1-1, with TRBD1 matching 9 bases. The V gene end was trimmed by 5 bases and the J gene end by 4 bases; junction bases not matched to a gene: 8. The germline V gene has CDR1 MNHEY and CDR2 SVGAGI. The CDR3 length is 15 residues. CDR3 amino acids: CASSPQGARFTEAFF. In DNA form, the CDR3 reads TGTGCCAGCAGTCCACAGGGGGCGCGTTTCACTGAAGCTTTCTTT.

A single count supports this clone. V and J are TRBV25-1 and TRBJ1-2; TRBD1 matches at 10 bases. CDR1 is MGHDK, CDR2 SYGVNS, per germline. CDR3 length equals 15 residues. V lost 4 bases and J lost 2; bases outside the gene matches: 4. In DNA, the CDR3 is TGTGCCAGCAGTGGGACAGGGGGTTTCAACTATGGCTACACCTTC. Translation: CASSGTGGFNYGYTF.

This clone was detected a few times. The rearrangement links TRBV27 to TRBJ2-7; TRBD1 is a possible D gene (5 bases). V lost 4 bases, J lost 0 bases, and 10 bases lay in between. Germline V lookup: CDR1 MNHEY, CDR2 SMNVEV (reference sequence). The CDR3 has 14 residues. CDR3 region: CASSWGRTSYEQYF. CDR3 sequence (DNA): TGTGCCAGCAGTTGGGGCAGGACCTCCTACGAGCAGTACTTC.

In DNA, the CDR3 is TGTGCCAGCAGTGAAGAAGGACAGGTTAGCCAAGAGACCCAGTACTTC. It encodes CASSEEGQVSQETQYF. The J gene is TRBJ2-5, the V gene TRBV2, with 7 bases aligning to TRBD1. The CDR3 contains 16 residues. V lost 1 base and J lost 1; bases outside the gene matches: 6. CDR1 is SNHLY, CDR2 FYNNEI, per germline.

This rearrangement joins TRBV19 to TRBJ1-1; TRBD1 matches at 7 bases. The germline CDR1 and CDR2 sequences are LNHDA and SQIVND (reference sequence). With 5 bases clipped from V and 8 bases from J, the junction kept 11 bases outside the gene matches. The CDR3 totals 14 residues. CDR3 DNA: TGTGCCAGTAGTCCATACAATGGACAGGTCGAAGCTTTCTTT. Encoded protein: CASSPYNGQVEAFF.

The CDR3 sequence is CASSSPGQGVNEQYF. Here the CDR3 DNA reads TGTGCCAGCAGCTCTCCGGGACAGGGGGTTAACGAGCAGTACTTC. The V call is TRBV27, the J call TRBJ2-7; 11 bases are a match to TRBD1. CDR1 MNHEY and CDR2 SMNVEV come from the germline V gene (reference sequence). This CDR3 comprises 15 residues. J gave up 5 bases and V 6 bases, and 9 bases lay outside the gene matches.

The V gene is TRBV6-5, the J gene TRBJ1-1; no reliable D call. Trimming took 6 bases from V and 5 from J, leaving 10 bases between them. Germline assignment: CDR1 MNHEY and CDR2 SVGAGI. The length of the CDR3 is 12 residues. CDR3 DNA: TGTGCCAGCAGCCCGGGTCGGACTGAAGCTTTCTTT. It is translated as CASSPGRTEAFF.

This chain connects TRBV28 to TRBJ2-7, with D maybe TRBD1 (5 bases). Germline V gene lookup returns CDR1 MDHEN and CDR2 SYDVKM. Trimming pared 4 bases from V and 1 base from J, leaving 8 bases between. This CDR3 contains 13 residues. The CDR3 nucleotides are TGTGCCAGCAGTTCAGGACAATCCTACGAGCAGTACTTC. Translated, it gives CASSSGQSYEQYF.

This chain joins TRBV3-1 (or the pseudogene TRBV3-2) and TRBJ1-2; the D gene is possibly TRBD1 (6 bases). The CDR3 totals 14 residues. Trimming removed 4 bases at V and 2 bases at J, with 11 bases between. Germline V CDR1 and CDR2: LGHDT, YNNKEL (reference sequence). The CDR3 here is CASSPGQLNYGYTF. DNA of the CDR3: TGTGCCAGCAGCCCCGGACAGTTAAACTATGGCTACACCTTC.

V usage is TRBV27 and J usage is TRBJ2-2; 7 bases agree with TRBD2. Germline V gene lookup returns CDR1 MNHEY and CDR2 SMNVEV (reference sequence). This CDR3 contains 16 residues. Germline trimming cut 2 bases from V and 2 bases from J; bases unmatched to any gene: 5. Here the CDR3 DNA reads TGTGCCAGCAGTTTAACCGGGGGGTTCAACACCGGGGAGCTGTTTTTT. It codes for CASSLTGGFNTGELFF.

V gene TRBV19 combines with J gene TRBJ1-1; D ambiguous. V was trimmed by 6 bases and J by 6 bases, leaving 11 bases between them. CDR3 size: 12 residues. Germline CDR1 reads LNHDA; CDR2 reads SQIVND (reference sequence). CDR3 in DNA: TGTGCCAGTAGCTCGTTGAGGCCTGAAGCTTTCTTT. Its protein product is CASSSLRPEAFF. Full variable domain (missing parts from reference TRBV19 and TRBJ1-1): DGGITQSPKYLFRKEGQNVTLSCEQNLNHDAMYWYRQDPGQGLRLIYYSQIVNDFQKGDIAEGYSVSREKKESFPLTVTSAQKNPTAFYLCASSSLRPEAFFGQGTRLTVV.

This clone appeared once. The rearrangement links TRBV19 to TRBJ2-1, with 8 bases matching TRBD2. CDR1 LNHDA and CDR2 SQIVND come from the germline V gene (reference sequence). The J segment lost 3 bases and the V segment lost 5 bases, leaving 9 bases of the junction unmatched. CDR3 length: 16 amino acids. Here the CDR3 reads CASSSSGTSGYNEQFF. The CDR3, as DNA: TGTGCCAGTAGTTCTTCCGGGACTAGTGGCTACAATGAGCAGTTCTTC.

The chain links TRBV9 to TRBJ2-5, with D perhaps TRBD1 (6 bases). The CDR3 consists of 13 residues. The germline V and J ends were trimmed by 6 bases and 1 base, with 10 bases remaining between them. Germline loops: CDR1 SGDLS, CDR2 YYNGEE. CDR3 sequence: CASNEDSQETQYF. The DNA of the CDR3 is TGTGCCAGCAATGAGGACAGCCAAGAGACCCAGTACTTC. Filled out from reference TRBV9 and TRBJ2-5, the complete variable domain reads DSGVTQTPKHLITATGQRVTLRCSPRSGDLSVYWYQQSLDQGLQFLIQYYNGEERAKGNILERFSAQQFPDLHSELNLSSLELGDSALYFCASNEDSQETQYFGPGTRLLVL.

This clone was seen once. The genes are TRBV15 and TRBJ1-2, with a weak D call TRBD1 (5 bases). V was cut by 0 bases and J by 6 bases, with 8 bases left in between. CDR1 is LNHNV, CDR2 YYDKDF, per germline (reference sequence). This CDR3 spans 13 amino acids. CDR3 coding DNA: TGTGCCACCAGCAGAGATCTAGGGGATGGCTACACCTTC. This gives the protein CATSRDLGDGYTF.

CDR3 residues: CSVDLQEQGFGYTF. The CDR3 nucleotides are TGCAGCGTTGATTTACAGGAACAGGGGTTTGGCTACACCTTC. The V and J genes are TRBV29-1 and TRBJ1-2; 7 bases are a match to TRBD1. V shed 3 bases, J shed 7 bases, and the junction held 11 bases outside the gene matches. This CDR3 comprises 14 residues. The germline V gene has CDR1 SQVTM and CDR2 ANQGSEA.